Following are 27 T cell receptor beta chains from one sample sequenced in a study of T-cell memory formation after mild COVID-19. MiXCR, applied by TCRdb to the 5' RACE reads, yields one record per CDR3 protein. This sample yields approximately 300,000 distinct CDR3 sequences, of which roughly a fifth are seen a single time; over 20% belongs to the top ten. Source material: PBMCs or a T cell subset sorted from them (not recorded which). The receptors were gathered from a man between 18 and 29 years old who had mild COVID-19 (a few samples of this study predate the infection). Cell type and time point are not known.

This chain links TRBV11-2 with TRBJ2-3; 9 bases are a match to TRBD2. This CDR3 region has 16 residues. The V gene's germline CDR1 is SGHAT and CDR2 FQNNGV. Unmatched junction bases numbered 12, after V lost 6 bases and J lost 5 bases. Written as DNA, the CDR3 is TGTGCCAGCAGTCCTTCCGCCGGGACTAGCCGAGATACGCAGTATTTT. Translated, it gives CASSPSAGTSRDTQYF.

In nucleotides, the CDR3 is TGCGCCAGCAGCCTAACGCCCGGGACAGCGGAAAAACTGTTTTTT. Translating gives CASSLTPGTAEKLFF. The chain is built from TRBV5-1 and TRBJ1-4, with 7 positions matching TRBD1. Trimming removed 4 bases from V and 8 bases from J; junction bases left unmatched: 11. Looked up from germline, CDR1 is SGHRS and CDR2 is YFSETQ. The CDR3 totals 15 residues.

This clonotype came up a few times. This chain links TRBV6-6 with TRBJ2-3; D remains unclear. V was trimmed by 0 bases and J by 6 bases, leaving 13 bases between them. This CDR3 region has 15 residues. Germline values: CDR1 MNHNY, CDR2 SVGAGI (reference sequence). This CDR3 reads CASSYSGSRLDTQYF. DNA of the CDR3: TGTGCCAGCAGTTACTCAGGATCCAGACTGGATACGCAGTATTTT.

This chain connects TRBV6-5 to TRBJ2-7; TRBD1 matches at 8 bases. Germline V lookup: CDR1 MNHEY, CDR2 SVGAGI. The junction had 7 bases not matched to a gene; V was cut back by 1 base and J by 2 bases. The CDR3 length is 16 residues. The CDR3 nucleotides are TGTGCCAGCAGTTACTATGGGACAGGTCAGACCTACGAGCAGTACTTC. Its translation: CASSYYGTGQTYEQYF.

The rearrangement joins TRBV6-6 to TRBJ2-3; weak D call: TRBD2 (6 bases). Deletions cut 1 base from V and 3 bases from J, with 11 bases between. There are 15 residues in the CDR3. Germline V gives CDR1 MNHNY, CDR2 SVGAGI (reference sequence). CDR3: CASSYLDRETDTQYF. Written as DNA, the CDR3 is TGTGCCAGCAGTTACTTGGACCGGGAGACAGATACGCAGTATTTT.

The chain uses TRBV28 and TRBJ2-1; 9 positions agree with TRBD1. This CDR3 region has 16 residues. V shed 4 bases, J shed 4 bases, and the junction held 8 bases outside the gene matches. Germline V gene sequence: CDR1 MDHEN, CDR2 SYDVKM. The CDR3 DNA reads TGTGCCAGCAGTTCCTACCGGGACAGGGCTTACAATGAGCAGTTCTTC. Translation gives CASSSYRDRAYNEQFF. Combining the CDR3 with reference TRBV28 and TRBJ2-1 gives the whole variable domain DVKVTQSSRYLVKRTGEKVFLECVQDMDHENMFWYRQDPGLGLRLIYFSYDVKMKEKGDIPEGYSVSREKKERFSLILESASTNQTSMYLCASSSYRDRAYNEQFFGPGTRLTVL.

The CDR3, as DNA: TGTGCCAGTAGTCCTAGCGGGGGGGATTACAATGAGCAGTTCTTC. Its protein is CASSPSGGDYNEQFF. The chain carries TRBV19 and TRBJ2-1, with 12 bases identical to TRBD2. Trimming removed 5 bases from V and 4 bases from J; junction bases left unmatched: 3. Germline V gene data show CDR1 as LNHDA and CDR2 as SQIVND (reference sequence). This CDR3 contains 15 residues.

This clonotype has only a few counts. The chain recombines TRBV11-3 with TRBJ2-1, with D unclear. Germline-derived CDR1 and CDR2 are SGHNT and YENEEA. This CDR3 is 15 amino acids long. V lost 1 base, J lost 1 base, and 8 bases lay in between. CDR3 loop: CASSLVSGSYNEQFF. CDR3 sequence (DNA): TGTGCCAGCAGCTTAGTGTCCGGGTCCTACAATGAGCAGTTCTTC. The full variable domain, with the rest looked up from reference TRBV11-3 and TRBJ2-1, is EAGVVQSPRYKIIEKKQPVAFWCNPISGHNTLYWYLQNLGQGPELLIRYENEEAVDDSQLPKDRFSAERLKGVDSTLKIQPAELGDSAVYLCASSLVSGSYNEQFFGPGTRLTVL.

Written as DNA, the CDR3 is TGTGCCAGCAGCCAAGATGATGAGCGGGGGTTCTACGAGCAGTACTTC. Translated: CASSQDDERGFYEQYF. The rearrangement links TRBV4-2 to TRBJ2-7; 8 bases are a match to TRBD2. CDR3 length equals 16 residues. The J segment lost 3 bases and the V segment lost 0 bases, leaving 7 bases of the junction unmatched. In germline, CDR1 is LGHNA, CDR2 YNFKEQ.

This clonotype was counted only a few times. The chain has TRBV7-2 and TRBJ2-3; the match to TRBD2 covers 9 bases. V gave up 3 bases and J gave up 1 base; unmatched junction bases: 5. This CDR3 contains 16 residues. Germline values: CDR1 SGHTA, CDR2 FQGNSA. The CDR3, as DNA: TGTGCCAGCAGCTTCTGGGCTAGCGGGGGCACAGATACGCAGTATTTT. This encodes CASSFWASGGTDTQYF.

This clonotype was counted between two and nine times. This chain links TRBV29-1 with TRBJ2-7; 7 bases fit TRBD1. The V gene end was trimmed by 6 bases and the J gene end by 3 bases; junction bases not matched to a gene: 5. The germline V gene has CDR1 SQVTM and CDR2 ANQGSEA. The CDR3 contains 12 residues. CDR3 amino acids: CSVNRGNYEQYF. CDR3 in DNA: TGCAGCGTGAACAGGGGTAACTACGAGCAGTACTTC.

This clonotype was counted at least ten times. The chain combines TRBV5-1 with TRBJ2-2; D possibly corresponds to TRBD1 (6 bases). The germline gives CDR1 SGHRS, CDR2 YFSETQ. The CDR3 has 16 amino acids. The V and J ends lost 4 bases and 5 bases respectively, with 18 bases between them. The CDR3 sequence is CASSTRDTSNTGELFF. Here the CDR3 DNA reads TGCGCCAGCAGCACCCGGGACACGAGCAATACCGGGGAGCTGTTTTTT.

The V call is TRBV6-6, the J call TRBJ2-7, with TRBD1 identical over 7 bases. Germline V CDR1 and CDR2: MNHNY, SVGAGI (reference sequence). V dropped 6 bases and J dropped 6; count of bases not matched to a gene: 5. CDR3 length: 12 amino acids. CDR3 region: CASSTGDGEQYV. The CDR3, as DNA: TGTGCCAGCAGCACAGGGGACGGCGAGCAGTACGTC.

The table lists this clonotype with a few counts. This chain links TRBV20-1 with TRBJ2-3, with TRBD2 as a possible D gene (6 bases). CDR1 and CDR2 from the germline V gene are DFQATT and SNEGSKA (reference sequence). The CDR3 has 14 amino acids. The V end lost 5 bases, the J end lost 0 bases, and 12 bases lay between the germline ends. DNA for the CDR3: TGCAGTGCTGGAAGACTAGATAGCACAGATACGCAGTATTTT. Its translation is CSAGRLDSTDTQYF.

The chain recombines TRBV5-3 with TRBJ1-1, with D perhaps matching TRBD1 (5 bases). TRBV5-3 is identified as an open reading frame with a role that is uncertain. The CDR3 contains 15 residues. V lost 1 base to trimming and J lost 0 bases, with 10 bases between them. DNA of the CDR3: TGTGCCAGAAGCTTGCGGGGGTCCTTGAACACTGAAGCTTTCTTT. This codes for CARSLRGSLNTEAFF.

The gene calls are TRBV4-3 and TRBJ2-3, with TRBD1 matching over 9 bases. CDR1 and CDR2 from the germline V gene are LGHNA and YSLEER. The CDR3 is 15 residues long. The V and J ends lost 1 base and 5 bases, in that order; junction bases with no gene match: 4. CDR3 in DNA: TGCGCCAGCAGCCAAGGGGACAGGGATCTAGATACGCAGTATTTT. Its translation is CASSQGDRDLDTQYF.

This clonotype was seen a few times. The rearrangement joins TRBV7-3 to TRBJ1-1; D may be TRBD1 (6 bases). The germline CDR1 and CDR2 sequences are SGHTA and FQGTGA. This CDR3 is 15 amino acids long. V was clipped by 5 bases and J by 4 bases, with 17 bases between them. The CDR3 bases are TGTGCCAGCAGCCCGTCCACAGGGATAAGCACTGAAGCTTTCTTT. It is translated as CASSPSTGISTEAFF.

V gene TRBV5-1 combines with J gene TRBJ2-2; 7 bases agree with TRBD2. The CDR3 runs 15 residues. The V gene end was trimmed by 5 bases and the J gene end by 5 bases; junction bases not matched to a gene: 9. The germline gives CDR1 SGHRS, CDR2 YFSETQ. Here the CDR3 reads CASRQIAGSTGELFF. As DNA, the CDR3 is TGCGCCAGCAGGCAGATAGCGGGTTCGACCGGGGAGCTGTTTTTT.

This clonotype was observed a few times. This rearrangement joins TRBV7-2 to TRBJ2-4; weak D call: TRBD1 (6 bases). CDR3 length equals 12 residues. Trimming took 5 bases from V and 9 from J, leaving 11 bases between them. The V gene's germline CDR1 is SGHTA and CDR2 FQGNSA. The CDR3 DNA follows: TGTGCCAGCAGCCTGCTAGGGGGCATTCAGTACTTC. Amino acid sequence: CASSLLGGIQYF.

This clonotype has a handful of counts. The CDR3 region has the DNA TGTGCCAGCAGCTTAGCCCCGGTTCACCCCCAGTACTTC. Translation gives CASSLAPVHPQYF. The chain carries TRBV7-2 and TRBJ2-5; D is undetermined. Per germline, CDR1 SGHTA and CDR2 FQGNSA. Trimming left V 0 bases short and J 9 bases short, with 11 bases between. CDR3 size: 13 residues.

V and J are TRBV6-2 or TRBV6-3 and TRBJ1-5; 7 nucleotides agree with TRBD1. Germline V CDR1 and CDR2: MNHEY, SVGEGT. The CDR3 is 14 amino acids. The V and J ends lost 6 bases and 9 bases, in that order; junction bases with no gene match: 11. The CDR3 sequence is CASSLQGGYGPQHF. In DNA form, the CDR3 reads TGTGCCAGCAGCCTGCAGGGGGGGTACGGGCCCCAGCATTTT.

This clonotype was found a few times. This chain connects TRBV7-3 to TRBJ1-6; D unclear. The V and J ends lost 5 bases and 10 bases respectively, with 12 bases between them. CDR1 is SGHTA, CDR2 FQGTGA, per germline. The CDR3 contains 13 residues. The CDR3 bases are TGTGCCAGCAGCGATAACGGGTTGTCACCCCTCCACTTT. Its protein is CASSDNGLSPLHF.

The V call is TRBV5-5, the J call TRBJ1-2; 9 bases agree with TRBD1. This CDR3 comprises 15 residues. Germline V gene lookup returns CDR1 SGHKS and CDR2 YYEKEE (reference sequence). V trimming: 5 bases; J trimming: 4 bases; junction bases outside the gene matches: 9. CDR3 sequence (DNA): TGTGCCAGCAGACTACAGGGGGCCTACTTCTATGGCTACACCTTC. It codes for CASRLQGAYFYGYTF. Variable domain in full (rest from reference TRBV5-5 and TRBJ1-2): DAGVTQSPTHLIKTRGQQVTLRCSPISGHKSVSWYQQVLGQGPQFIFQYYEKEERGRGNFPDRFSARQFPNYSSELNVNALLLGDSALYLCASRLQGAYFYGYTFGSGTRLTVV.

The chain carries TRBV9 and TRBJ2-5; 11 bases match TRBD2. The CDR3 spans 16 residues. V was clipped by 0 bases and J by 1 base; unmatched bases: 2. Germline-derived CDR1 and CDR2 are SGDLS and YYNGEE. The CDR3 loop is CASSVDLAGGQETQYF. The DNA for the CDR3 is TGTGCCAGCAGCGTAGATCTAGCGGGGGGCCAAGAGACCCAGTACTTC.

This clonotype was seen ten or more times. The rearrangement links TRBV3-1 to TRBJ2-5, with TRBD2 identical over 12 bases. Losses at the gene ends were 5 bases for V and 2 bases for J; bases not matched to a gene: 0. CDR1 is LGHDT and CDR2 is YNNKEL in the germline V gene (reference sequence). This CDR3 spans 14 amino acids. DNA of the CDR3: TGTGCCAGCAGCACTAGCGGGGGGCAAGAGACCCAGTACTTC. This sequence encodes CASSTSGGQETQYF.

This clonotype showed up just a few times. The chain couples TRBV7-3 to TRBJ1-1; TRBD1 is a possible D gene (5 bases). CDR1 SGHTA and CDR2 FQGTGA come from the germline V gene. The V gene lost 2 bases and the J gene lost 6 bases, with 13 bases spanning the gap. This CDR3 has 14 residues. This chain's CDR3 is CASSLGPGSAEAFF. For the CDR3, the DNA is TGTGCCAGCAGCTTAGGTCCAGGGAGCGCTGAAGCTTTCTTT.

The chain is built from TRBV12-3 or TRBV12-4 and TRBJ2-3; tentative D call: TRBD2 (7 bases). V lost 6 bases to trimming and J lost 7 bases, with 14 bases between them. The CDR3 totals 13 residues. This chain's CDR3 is CASSLGGAYTQYF. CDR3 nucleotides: TGTGCCAGCAGCCTAGGGGGGGCGTATACGCAGTATTTT.